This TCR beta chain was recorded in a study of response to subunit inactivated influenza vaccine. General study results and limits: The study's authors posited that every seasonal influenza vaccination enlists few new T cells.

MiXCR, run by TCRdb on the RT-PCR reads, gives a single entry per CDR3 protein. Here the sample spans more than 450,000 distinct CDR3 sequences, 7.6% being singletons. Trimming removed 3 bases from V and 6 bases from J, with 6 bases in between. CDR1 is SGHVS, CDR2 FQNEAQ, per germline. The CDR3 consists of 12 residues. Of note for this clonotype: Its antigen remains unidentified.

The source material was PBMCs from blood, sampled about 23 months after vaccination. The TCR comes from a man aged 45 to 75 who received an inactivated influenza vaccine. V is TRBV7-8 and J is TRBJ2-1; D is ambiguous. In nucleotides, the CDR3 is TGTGCCAGCAGCTTTCTGACCAATGAGCAGTTCTTC. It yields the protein CASSFLTNEQFF.